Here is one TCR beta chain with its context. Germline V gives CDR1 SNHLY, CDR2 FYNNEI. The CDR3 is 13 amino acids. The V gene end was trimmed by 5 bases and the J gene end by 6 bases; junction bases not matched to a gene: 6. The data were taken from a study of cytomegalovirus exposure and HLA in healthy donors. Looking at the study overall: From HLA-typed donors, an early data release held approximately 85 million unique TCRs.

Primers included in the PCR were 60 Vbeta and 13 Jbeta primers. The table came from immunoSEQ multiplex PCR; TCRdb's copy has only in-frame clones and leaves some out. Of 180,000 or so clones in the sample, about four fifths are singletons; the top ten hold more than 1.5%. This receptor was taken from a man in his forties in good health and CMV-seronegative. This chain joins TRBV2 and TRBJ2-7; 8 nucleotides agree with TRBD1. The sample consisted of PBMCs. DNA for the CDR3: TGTGCCAGCAGTTTAGAGCAGGGGGCCGAGCAGTACTTC. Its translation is CASSLEQGAEQYF.